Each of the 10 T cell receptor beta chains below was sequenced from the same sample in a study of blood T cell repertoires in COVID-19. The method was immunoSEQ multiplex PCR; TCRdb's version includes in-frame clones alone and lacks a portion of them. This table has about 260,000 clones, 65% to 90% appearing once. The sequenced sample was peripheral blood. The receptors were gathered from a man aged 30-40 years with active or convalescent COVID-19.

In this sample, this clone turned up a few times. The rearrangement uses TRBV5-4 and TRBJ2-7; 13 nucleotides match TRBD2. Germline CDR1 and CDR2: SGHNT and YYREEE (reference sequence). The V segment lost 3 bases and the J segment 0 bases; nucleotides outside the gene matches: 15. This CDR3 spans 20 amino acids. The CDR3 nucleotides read TGTGCCAGCAGCTCACAAGGCATAGGACTAGCGGGGGCCAACTCCTACGAGCAGTACTTC. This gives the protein CASSSQGIGLAGANSYEQYF. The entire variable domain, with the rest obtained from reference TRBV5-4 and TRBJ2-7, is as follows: ETGVTQSPTHLIKTRGQQVTLRCSSQSGHNTVSWYQQALGQGPQFIFQYYREEENGRGNFPPRFSGLQFPNYSSELNVNALELDDSALYLCASSSQGIGLAGANSYEQYFGPGTRLTVT.

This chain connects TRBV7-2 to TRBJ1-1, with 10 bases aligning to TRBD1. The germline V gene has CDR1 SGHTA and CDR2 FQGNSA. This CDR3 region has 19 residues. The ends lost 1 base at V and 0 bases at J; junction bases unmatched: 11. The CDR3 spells CASSLVSWTGGRMNTEAFF. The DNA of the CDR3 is TGTGCCAGCAGCTTAGTGTCTTGGACAGGGGGTCGGATGAACACTGAAGCTTTCTTT.

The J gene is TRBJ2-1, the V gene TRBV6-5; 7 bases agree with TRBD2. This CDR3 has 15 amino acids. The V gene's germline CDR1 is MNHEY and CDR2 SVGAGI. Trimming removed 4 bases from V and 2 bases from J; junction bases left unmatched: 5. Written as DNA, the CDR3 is TGTGCCAGCAGTTCAAGCGGGGAACCCTACAATGAGCAGTTCTTC. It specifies CASSSSGEPYNEQFF.

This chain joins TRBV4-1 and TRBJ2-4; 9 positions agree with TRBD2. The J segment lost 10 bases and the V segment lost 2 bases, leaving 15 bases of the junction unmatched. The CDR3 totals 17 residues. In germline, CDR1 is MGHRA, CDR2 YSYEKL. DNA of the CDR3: TGCGCCAGCAGCCAAAGTGTAGAAGCGGGGGGTAAGCTGATTCAGTACTTC. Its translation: CASSQSVEAGGKLIQYF.

The CDR3 sequence: CASSPYGQGDQPQHF. CDR3 bases: TGTGCCAGCAGCCCCTACGGACAGGGTGATCAGCCCCAGCATTTT. The genes are TRBV7-2 and TRBJ1-5; TRBD1 aligns across 8 bases. From germline, CDR1 is SGHTA and CDR2 FQGNSA. The CDR3 is 15 residues long. The J segment lost 5 bases and the V segment lost 5 bases, leaving 8 bases of the junction unmatched.

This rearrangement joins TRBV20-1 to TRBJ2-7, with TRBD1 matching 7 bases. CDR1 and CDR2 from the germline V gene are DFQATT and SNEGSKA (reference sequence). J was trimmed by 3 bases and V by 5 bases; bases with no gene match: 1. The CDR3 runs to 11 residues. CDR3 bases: TGCAGTGCTGCAGGGGGCTACGAGCAGTACTTC. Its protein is CSAAGGYEQYF.

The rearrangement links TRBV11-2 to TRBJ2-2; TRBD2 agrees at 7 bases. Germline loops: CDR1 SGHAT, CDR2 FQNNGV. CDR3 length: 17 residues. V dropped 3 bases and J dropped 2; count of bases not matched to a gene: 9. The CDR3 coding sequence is TGTGCCAGCAGCTTCCCGGGAGGCGGGGTAAACACCGGGGAGCTGTTTTTT. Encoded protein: CASSFPGGGVNTGELFF.

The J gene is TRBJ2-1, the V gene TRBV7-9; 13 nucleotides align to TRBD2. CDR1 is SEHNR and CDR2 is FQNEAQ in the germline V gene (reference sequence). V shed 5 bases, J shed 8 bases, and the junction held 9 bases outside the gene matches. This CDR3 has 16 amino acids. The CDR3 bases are TGTGCCAGCAGCCACGGACTAGCGGGGGATTTGGATGAGCAGTTCTTC. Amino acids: CASSHGLAGDLDEQFF.

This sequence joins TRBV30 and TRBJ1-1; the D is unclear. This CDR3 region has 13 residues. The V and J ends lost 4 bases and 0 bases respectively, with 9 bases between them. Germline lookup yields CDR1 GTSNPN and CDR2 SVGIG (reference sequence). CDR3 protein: CAWNRDMNTEAFF. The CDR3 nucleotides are TGTGCCTGGAATCGGGATATGAACACTGAAGCTTTCTTT.

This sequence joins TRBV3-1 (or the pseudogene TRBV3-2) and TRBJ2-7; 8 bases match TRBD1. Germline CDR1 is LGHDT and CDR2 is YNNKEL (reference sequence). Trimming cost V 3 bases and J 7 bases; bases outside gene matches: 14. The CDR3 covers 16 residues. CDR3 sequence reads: CASSQISGTGAREQYF. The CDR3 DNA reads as TGTGCCAGCAGCCAGATCTCCGGGACAGGAGCAAGGGAGCAGTACTTC.